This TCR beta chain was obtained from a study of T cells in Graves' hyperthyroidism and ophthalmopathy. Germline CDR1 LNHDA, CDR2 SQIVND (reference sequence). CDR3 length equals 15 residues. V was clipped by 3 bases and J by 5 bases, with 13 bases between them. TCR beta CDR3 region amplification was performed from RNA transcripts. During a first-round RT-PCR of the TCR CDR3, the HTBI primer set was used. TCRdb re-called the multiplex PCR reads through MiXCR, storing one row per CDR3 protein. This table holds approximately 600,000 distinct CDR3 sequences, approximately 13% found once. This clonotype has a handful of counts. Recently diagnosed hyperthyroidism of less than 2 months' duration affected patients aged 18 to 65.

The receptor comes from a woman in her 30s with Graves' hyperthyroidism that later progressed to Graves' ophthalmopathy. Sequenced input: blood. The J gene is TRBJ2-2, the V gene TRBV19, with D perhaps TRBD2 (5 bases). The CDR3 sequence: CASSIEGEGTGELFF. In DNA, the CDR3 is TGTGCCAGTAGTATTGAGGGTGAAGGGACCGGGGAGCTGTTTTTT.